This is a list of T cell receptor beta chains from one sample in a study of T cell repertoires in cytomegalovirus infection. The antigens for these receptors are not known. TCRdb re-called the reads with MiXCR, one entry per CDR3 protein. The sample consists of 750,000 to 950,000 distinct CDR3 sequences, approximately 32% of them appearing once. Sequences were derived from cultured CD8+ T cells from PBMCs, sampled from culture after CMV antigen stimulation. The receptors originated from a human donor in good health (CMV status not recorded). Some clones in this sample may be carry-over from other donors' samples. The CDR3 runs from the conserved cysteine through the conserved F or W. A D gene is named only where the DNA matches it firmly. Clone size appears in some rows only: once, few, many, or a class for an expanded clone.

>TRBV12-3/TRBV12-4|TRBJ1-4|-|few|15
TGTGCCAGCAGTTTATGGGACGCAACTAATGAAAAACTGTTTTTT
CASSLWDATNEKLFF
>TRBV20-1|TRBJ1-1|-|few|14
TGCAGTGCTAGAGATCCGGGAATCCCGACTGAAGCTTTCTTT
CSARDPGIPTEAFF
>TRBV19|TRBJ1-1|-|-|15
TGTGCCAGTAGTATATTTAGACAGTCCTACTCCGAAGCTTTCTTT
CASSIFRQSYSEAFF
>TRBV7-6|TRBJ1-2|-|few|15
TGTGCCAGCAGCATCACCGGGGATCCCGATGGGGGCTACACCTTC
CASSITGDPDGGYTF
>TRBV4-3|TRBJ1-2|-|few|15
TGCGCCAGCAGCCAGTTCGAGGGCCAATTTAGCGGCTACACCTTC
CASSQFEGQFSGYTF
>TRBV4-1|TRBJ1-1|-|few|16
TGCGCCAGCAGGCTTGAACGGGGCTTACAAAACACTGAAGCTTTCTTT
CASRLERGLQNTEAFF
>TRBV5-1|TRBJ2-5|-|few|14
TGCGCCAGCAGCTTGGAGGTAGCTCGGGAGACCCAGTACTTC
CASSLEVARETQYF
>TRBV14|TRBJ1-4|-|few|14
TGTGCCAGCAGCCGGTACGGGGGTGGTGAAAAACTGTTTTTT
CASSRYGGGEKLFF
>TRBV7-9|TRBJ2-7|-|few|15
TGTGCCAGCAGCTCCCGCGACACCTCGGGCTACGAGCAGTACTTC
CASSSRDTSGYEQYF
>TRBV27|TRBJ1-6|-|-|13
TGTGCCAGCAGTTTAAACTATAATTCACCCCTCCACTTT
CASSLNYNSPLHF
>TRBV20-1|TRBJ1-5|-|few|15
TGCAGTGCCACCGGGACAAAATATAGCAATCAGCCCCAGCATTTT
CSATGTKYSNQPQHF
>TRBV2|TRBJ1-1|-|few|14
TGTGCCAGCAGGACAGTGAAAATGAACACTGAAGCTTTCTTT
CASRTVKMNTEAFF
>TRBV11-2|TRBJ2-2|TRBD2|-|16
TGTGCCAGCAGCTTAGATTGGGAGGGTACCACCGGGGAGCTGTTTTTT
CASSLDWEGTTGELFF
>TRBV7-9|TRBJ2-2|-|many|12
TGTGCCAGCAGCGGGGACACCGGGGAGCTGTTTTTT
CASSGDTGELFF
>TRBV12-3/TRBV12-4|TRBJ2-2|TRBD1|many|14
TGTGCCAGCAGCCCAGGGGGGAACACCGGGGAGCTGTTTTTT
CASSPGGNTGELFF
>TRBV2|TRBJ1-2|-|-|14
TGTGCCAGCAGTGAAAGTTGGACAGACTATGGCTACACCTTC
CASSESWTDYGYTF
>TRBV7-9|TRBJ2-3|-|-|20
TGTGCCAGCAGCTTACTAATCACCCGGACTGGCCTCGTTAGCACAGATACGCAGTATTTT
CASSLLITRTGLVSTDTQYF
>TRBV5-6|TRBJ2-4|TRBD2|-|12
TGTGCCAGCAGCTTCGGGACTAGGGCTCAGAACTTC
CASSFGTRAQNF
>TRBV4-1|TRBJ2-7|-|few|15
TGCGCCAGCAGCCAAAAAGGAGAGGGGCGTCACGAGCAGTACTTC
CASSQKGEGRHEQYF
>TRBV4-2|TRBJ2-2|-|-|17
TGTGCCAGCAGCCCGCCCTCCGGGACAAAGAACACCGGGGAGCTGTTTTTT
CASSPPSGTKNTGELFF
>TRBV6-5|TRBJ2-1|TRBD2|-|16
TGTGCCAGCAGCCAGATGACTAGCGGGGGGGAAAATGAGCAGTTCTTC
CASSQMTSGGENEQFF
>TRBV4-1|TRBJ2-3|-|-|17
TGCGCCAGCAGCCAAGGCCCCTCGGAGGAGTTCACAGATACGCAGTATTTT
CASSQGPSEEFTDTQYF
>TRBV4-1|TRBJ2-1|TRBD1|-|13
TGCGCCAGCAGCCACTCCTCGGACAGGGAGCAGTTCTTC
CASSHSSDREQFF
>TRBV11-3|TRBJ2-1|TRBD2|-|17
TGTGCCAGCAGCTTAGATGGAAGAGCGGGGGGGCCAGGTGAGCAGTTCTTC
CASSLDGRAGGPGEQFF
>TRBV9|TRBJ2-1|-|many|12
TGTGCCAGCAGCGTAACTTACAATGAGCAGTTCTTC
CASSVTYNEQFF
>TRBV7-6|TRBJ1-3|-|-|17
TGTGCCAGCAGCTTGGGGGGATTGGGGGACTCTGGAAACACCATATATTTT
CASSLGGLGDSGNTIYF
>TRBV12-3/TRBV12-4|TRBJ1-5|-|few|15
TGTGCCAGCAGTTTAGCGCGATTGGGGGACCAGCCCCAGCATTTT
CASSLARLGDQPQHF
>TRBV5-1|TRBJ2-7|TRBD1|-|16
TGCGCCAGCAGCTTGGCCCAGACAGGGGGATCCTACGAGCAGTACTTC
CASSLAQTGGSYEQYF
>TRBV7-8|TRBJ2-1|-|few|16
TGTGCCAGCAGCTTAACTCGTCGCGGGACCTACAATGAGCAGTTCTTC
CASSLTRRGTYNEQFF
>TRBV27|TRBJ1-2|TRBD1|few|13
TGTGCCAGCACCTTACGGACAGGGGAGGGCTACACCTTC
CASTLRTGEGYTF
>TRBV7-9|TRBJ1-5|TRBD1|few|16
TGTGCCAGCAGCTTGGTCACAGGGGGCTACAATCAGCCCCAGCATTTT
CASSLVTGGYNQPQHF
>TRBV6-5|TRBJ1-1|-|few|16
TGTGCCAGCAGTTACTCCCCTATAGGGATGAACACTGAAGCTTTCTTT
CASSYSPIGMNTEAFF
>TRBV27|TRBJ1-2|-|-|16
TGTGCCAGCAGTTTAACTCTCAGGGACCGAGGCGATGGCTACACCTTC
CASSLTLRDRGDGYTF
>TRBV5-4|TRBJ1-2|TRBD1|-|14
TGTGCCAGCAGCTTGCGGGAGACAGGGAATGGCTACACCTTC
CASSLRETGNGYTF